This T cell receptor beta chain derives from a study of T-cell memory formation after mild COVID-19. Looking at the study overall: For the most part, TCR clusters were specific to one donor.

This clonotype was observed at least ten times. TCRdb re-called the 5' RACE reads with MiXCR, one entry per CDR3 protein. The sample lists approximately 490,000 distinct CDR3 sequences, roughly 20% occurring once. Germline V CDR1 and CDR2: MGHRA, YSYEKL. The CDR3 is 18 residues long. Trimming left V 3 bases short and J 0 bases short, with 21 bases between. The material sequenced was PBMCs or a T cell subset sorted from them (not recorded which). The TCR was taken from an adult woman who had mild COVID-19 (a few samples of this study predate the infection). Cell type and time point are not known. J is TRBJ2-7 and V is TRBV4-1, with D tentatively TRBD2 (6 bases). For the CDR3, the DNA is TGCGCCAGCAGCCACTCAGCTTCGGGCGGGGACCTCTCCTACGAGCAGTACTTC. Translation gives CASSHSASGGDLSYEQYF.